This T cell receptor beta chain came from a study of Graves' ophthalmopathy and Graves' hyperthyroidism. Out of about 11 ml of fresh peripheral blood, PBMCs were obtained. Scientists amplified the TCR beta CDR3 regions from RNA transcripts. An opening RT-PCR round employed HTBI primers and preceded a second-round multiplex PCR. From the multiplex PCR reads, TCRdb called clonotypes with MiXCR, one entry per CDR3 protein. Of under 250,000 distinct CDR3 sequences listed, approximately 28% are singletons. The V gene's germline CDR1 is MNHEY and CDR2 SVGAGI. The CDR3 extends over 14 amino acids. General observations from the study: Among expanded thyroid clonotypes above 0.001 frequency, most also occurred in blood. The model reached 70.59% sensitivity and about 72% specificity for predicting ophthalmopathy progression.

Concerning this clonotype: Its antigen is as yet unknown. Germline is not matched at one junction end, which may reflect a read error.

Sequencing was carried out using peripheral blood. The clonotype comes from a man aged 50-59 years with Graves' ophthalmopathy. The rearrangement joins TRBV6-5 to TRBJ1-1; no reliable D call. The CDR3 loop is CASSYTIRNTETFF. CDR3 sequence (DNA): TGTGCCAGCAGTTACACTATCCGGAACACTGAAACTTTCTTT.